This TCR beta chain is drawn from a study of T cell responses to AZD1222 COVID-19 vaccine. Profiled with immunoSEQ multiplex PCR; TCRdb holds only in-frame clones, not every one. The sample lists some 130,000 clones; 93% were seen once. This clone occurred once. This CDR3 is built from 14 residues. Per germline, CDR1 SQVTM and CDR2 ANQGSEA. The ends lost 2 bases at V and 7 bases at J; junction bases unmatched: 6. The receptor's source is an adult in good health. Here the sequenced sample was peripheral blood, taken on day 0 of AZD1222 vaccination. The gene calls are TRBV29-1 and TRBJ2-1; 9 bases are a match to TRBD2. The DNA for the CDR3 is TGCAGCGTTGAACGGCGGGGGGGCCGAAATGAGCAGTTCTTC. It is translated as CSVERRGGRNEQFF.